Listed here is a single T cell receptor (beta chain). This specimen comes from a study of blood T cell repertoires in COVID-19. For the study at large: Collection of acute and convalescent COVID-19 samples took place in the United States, Italy and Spain. In each case, the material was cDNA or gDNA derived from T cells, B-cell-depleted T cells, or PBMCs.

Source study methods: Researchers report that nucleated cell counts were estimated from reference gene primer amplification. This table comes from immunoSEQ multiplex PCR, and its TCRdb copy is limited to in-frame clones, with some not included. For V, J and clone size, that table is used; D and trimming come from the DNA. The sample holds 200,000 to 250,000 clones; about 88% are singletons and the top ten take roughly 2.5%. This CDR3 contains 12 residues. Germline assignment: CDR1 ENHRY and CDR2 SYGVKD. V was shortened by 10 bases and J by 2 bases, with 12 bases between the two germline ends. The chain carries TRBV10-3 and TRBJ2-7; D perhaps matches TRBD2 (5 bases). The receptor was isolated from a woman aged 55-69 years with acute or convalescent COVID-19. The sequencing sample was made of peripheral blood. CDR3 region: CATGERTYEQYF. The CDR3 bases are TGTGCCACCGGGGAGCGAACCTACGAGCAGTACTTC.